This T cell receptor beta chain was captured by sequencing in a study of patients and donors after allogeneic stem cell transplantation. V was pared by 2 bases and J by 4 bases, with 12 bases between. In germline, CDR1 is MNHEY, CDR2 SVGAGI. This CDR3 is 16 amino acids long. TCRdb redid the calling of the RT-PCR reads with MiXCR, one entry per CDR3 protein. The top ten hold about 44% of the sample, which has around 30,000 distinct CDR3 sequences, 7.5% to 9% seen once. In this sample, this clonotype turned up many times. This chain connects TRBV6-5 to TRBJ2-6, with D possibly being TRBD2 (5 bases). This receptor was obtained from a human donor who was either an allogeneic HSCT recipient or a stem cell or donor lymphocyte infusion donor (not recorded which). It is not recorded whose cells these are; they may come from a transplant donor. The sequencing sample was made of blood, either unsorted or a sorted T cell fraction (not recorded which). CDR3 amino acids: CASSYGSPSGANVLTF. In DNA, the CDR3 is TGTGCCAGCAGTTACGGGAGTCCTAGCGGGGCCAACGTCCTGACTTTC.